This T cell receptor beta chain was observed in a study of CD8 T cells in Susac syndrome. Sequencing targeted TCR beta in T cells from blood (CD8+ and CD4+). Negative isolation was applied to CD8+ and CD4+ T cells, and FACS enrichment was applied to TEMRA cells. RNA, at about 0.45 to 1 ug, was reverse transcribed with random hexamers. The immunoSEQ assay covered 54 Vbeta and 13 Jbeta segments for CDR3. In TCRdb, the immunoSEQ multiplex PCR reads were re-called with MiXCR into one record per CDR3 protein. This table has approximately 300,000 distinct CDR3 sequences, approximately 91% appearing once. Overall study results and limits: The study's TCR sequencing and HLA analysis drew on a certain number of individuals. That number was acknowledged as relatively small.

This clonotype was seen a few times. Its target is unknown. The germline V and J ends were trimmed by 4 bases and 3 bases, with 3 bases remaining between them. The germline CDR1 and CDR2 sequences are MNHNS and SASEGT. CDR3 length: 12 amino acids. The rearrangement joins TRBV6-1 to TRBJ2-2; D remains ambiguous. The receptor was isolated from a human donor with multiple sclerosis. The sequencing input was CD8+ T cells from PBMCs. Written as DNA, the CDR3 is TGTGCCAGCAGTGTGGACACCGGGGAGCTGTTTTTT. Translating it yields CASSVDTGELFF.